Each of the 9 T cell receptor beta chains below was sequenced from the same sample in a study of blood T cell repertoires in COVID-19. The method was immunoSEQ multiplex PCR; TCRdb's version includes in-frame clones alone and lacks a portion of them. This table holds over 350,000 clones, approximately 87% found once. Specimen: PBMCs or T cells enriched from blood (not recorded which). Every receptor here comes from a woman aged 25 to 39 with acute COVID-19.

The V and J genes are TRBV7-2 and TRBJ1-1; perhaps TRBD1 as D (5 bases). CDR1 is SGHTA, CDR2 FQGNSA, per germline. Trimming stripped 2 bases from V and 5 bases from J, with 12 bases between. The CDR3 is 14 amino acids. In DNA, the CDR3 is TGTGCCAGCAGCTTATACGGGGGATGGACTGAAGCTTTCTTT. Residues: CASSLYGGWTEAFF.

This clone has a handful of counts. The genes are TRBV11-2 and TRBJ1-1; the match to TRBD1 covers 7 bases. CDR3 length: 17 residues. CDR1 and CDR2 from the germline V gene are SGHAT and FQNNGV. The V and J ends lost 5 bases and 0 bases, in that order; junction bases with no gene match: 12. CDR3 loop: CASSPHRGEGMNTEAFF. The CDR3 DNA is TGTGCCAGCAGCCCGCACAGGGGAGAAGGTATGAACACTGAAGCTTTCTTT.

The rearrangement links TRBV6-6 to TRBJ1-1; 9 nucleotides align to TRBD1. The germline gives CDR1 MNHNY, CDR2 SVGAGI (reference sequence). Trimming took 4 bases from V and 3 from J; bases not matched to a gene: 6. The CDR3 consists of 15 residues. The CDR3 spells CASSSGQGPHTEAFF. DNA of the CDR3: TGTGCCAGCAGTTCAGGACAGGGGCCCCACACTGAAGCTTTCTTT.

The rearrangement joins TRBV5-6 to TRBJ1-2; D is ambiguous. The germline V gene encodes CDR1 SGHDT and CDR2 YYEEEE. Trimming stripped 4 bases from V and 3 bases from J, with 13 bases between. This CDR3 is 14 amino acids long. CDR3 bases: TGTGCCAGCAGCCCCCGGAGAGACCACTATGGCTACACCTTC. It codes for CASSPRRDHYGYTF.

V gene TRBV5-1 combines with J gene TRBJ2-3; maybe TRBD1 (6 bases). The CDR3 spans 18 residues. Between the trimmed V and J ends, which lost 1 base and 0 bases, there was a span of 18 bases. Per the germline V gene, CDR1 is SGHRS and CDR2 is YFSETQ. The CDR3 sequence is CASSLTALQGLSTDTQYF. In DNA form, the CDR3 reads TGCGCCAGCAGCTTGACGGCATTACAGGGTTTGAGCACAGATACGCAGTATTTT.

This chain joins TRBV2 and TRBJ2-1; TRBD1 matches at 7 bases. With V trimmed by 5 bases and J by 6 bases, 7 bases remained unmatched. The CDR3 contains 14 residues. Germline-derived CDR1 and CDR2 are SNHLY and FYNNEI. This CDR3 is CASSTGVWGNEQFF. CDR3 DNA sequence: TGTGCCAGCAGTACAGGGGTCTGGGGCAATGAGCAGTTCTTC.

The V gene is TRBV4-2, the J gene TRBJ2-3, with TRBD2 as a possible D gene (6 bases). The V gene's germline CDR1 is LGHNA and CDR2 YNFKEQ. V gave up 0 bases and J gave up 0 bases, with 13 bases separating them. The CDR3 consists of 17 residues. This CDR3 reads CASSQDSRDSSTDTQYF. CDR3 coding DNA: TGTGCCAGCAGCCAAGATTCAAGGGACTCTAGCACAGATACGCAGTATTTT.

This clone was counted between two and nine times. The chain uses TRBV7-2 and TRBJ1-2; 8 nucleotides line up with TRBD1. This CDR3 comprises 15 residues. V lost 4 bases to trimming and J lost 3 bases; unmatched junction nucleotides: 7. Germline-derived CDR1 and CDR2 are SGHTA and FQGNSA. CDR3 coding DNA: TGTGCCAGCAGCTACCGGGACAGGAGGGACTATGGCTACACCTTC. This gives the protein CASSYRDRRDYGYTF.

The chain combines TRBV10-3 with TRBJ1-4, with 9 bases identical to TRBD1. Trimming cost V 6 bases and J 8 bases; bases outside gene matches: 10. The CDR3 totals 15 residues. From germline, CDR1 is ENHRY and CDR2 SYGVKD. CDR3 sequence reads: CAISPGTGTTEKLFF. CDR3 bases: TGTGCCATCAGCCCCGGGACAGGGACAACAGAAAAACTGTTTTTT.